This T cell receptor beta chain was found in a study of blood T cell repertoires in COVID-19. Turning to the study itself: Specimens from acute and convalescent COVID-19 originated in the United States, Italy and Spain. PBMCs, B-cell-depleted T cells, or T cells provided the cDNA or gDNA that made up the material.

Per the germline V gene, CDR1 is MNHEY and CDR2 is SMNVEV (reference sequence). Trimming removed 3 bases from V and 7 bases from J; junction bases left unmatched: 9. The CDR3 covers 16 residues. How the authors handled the data: The authors estimated nucleated cell counts from reference gene primer amplification. Sequencing was performed with immunoSEQ multiplex PCR; in TCRdb, only in-frame clones are kept and a portion is missing. V and J calls and clone size are given by that table; D and trimming were obtained from the DNA. The sample lists fewer than 250,000 clones, roughly 86% occurring once. The rearrangement uses TRBV27 and TRBJ2-6; TRBD2 matches 7 bases. The clonotype comes from a man in his forties or fifties with acute or convalescent COVID-19. Material for sequencing was peripheral blood. CDR3 region: CASSLTGGRIANVLTF. CDR3 nucleotide sequence: TGTGCCAGCAGTTTGACGGGGGGAAGAATCGCCAACGTCCTGACTTTC.